The rows below give T cell receptor beta chains drawn from one sample of a study of shared clonotypes between healthy human individuals. The method was immunoSEQ multiplex PCR; TCRdb's version includes in-frame clones alone and lacks a portion of them. There are some 1,600,000 clones in the sample; roughly 98% occur only once, and roughly 0.42% lies in the top ten. What was sequenced was naive CD4+ T cells sorted from blood. The receptors come from a man aged 30 to 45 in good health. The CDR3 runs from the conserved cysteine through the conserved F or W.

>15|TRBV6-5
CASRLSPIEWETQYF
>15|TRBV6-5
CASSYSRQGASEQYF
>14|TRBV6-6
CASGDSFINNEQFF
>13|TRBV5-1
CASSLEPSGELFF
>13|TRBV6-1
CASSADLPYEQYF
>13|TRBV29-1
CSVERGLNTEAFF
>15|TRBV5-1
CASSDRQGAGETQYF
>15|TRBV19
CASSSPKVHYNEQFF
>15|TRBV28
CASNTAGWSNNEQFF
>16|TRBV18
CASSPPNPTSTGELFF
>13|TRBV7-6
CASLPSGANVLTF
>14|TRBV9
CASSFDSGANVLTF
>13|TRBV6-5
CASSAGSRVEQYF
>11|TRBV28
CASSSSYEQYF
>15|TRBV18
CASSPRQGDTGELFF
>13|TRBV10-3
CAISENSGNTIYF